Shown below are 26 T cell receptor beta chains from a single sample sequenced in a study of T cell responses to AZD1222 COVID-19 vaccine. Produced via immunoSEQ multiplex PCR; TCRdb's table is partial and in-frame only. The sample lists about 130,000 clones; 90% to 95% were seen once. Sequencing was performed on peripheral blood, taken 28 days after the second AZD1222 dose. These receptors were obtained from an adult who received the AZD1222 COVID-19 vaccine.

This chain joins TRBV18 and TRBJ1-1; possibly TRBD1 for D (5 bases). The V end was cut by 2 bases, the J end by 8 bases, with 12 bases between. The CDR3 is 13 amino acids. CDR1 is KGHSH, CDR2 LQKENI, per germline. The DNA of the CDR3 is TGTGCCAGCTCACCAAGGGGTGTGCCAGAAGCTTTCTTT. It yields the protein CASSPRGVPEAFF.

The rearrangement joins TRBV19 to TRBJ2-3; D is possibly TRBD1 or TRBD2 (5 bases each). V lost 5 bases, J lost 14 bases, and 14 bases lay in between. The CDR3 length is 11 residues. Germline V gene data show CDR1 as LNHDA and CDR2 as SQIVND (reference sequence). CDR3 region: CASSYGATRYF. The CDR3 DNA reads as TGTGCCAGTAGTTACGGGGCTACCCGGTATTTT.

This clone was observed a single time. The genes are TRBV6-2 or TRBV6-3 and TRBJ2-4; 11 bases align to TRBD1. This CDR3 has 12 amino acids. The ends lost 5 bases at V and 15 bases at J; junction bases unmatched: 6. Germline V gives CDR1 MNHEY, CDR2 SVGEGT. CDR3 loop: CASSLRDRGLYF. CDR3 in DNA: TGTGCCAGCAGTCTCCGGGACAGGGGGTTGTACTTC.

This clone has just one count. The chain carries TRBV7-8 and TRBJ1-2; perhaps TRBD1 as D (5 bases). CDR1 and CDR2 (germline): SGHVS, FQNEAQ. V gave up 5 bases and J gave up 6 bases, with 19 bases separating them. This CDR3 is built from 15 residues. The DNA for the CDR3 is TGTGCCAGCAGCCCGCGGGCCCTAGAGGGACATGGCTACACCTTC. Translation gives CASSPRALEGHGYTF.

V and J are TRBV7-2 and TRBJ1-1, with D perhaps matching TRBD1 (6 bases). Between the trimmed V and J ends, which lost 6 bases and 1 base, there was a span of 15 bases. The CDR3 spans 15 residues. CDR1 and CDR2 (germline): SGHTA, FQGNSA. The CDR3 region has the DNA TGTGCCAGCAGACAAGGGGGGCAACCGAACACTGAAGCTTTCTTT. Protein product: CASRQGGQPNTEAFF.

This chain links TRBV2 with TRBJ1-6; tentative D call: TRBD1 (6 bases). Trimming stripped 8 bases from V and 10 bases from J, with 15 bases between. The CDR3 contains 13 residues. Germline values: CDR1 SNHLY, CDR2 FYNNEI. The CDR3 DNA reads TGTGCCAGCGGTAGGGACATCCGGTCACCCCTCCACTTT. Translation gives CASGRDIRSPLHF.

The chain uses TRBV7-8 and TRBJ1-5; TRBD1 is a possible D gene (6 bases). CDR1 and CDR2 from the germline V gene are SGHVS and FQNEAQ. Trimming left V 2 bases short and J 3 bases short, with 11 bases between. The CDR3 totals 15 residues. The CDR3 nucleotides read TGTGCCAGCAGCTTATCTAGACAGGACAATCAGCCCCAGCATTTT. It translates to CASSLSRQDNQPQHF. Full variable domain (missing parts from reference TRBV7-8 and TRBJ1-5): GAGVSQSPRYKVAKRGQDVALRCDPISGHVSLFWYQQALGQGPEFLTYFQNEAQLDKSGLPSDRFFAERPEGSVSTLKIQRTQQEDSAVYLCASSLSRQDNQPQHFGDGTRLSIL.

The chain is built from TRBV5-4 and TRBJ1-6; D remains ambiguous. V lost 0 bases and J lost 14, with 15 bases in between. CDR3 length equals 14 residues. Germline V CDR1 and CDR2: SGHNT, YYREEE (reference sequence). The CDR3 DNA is TGTGCCAGCAGCTTGGAAGGCCTACTACCAACCCTCCACTTT. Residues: CASSLEGLLPTLHF.

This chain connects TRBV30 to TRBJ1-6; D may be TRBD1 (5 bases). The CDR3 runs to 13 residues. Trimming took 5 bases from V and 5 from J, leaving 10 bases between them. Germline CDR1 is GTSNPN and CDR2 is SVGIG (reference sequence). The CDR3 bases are TGTGCCTGGGTCGGAGGGGATAATTCACCCCTCCACTTT. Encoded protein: CAWVGGDNSPLHF.

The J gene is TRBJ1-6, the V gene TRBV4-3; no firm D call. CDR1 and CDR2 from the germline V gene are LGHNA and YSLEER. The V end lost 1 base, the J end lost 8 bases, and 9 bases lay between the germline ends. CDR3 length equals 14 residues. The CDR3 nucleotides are TGCGCCAGCAGCCAAGGTCAACTTTATTCACCCCTCCACTTT. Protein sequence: CASSQGQLYSPLHF.

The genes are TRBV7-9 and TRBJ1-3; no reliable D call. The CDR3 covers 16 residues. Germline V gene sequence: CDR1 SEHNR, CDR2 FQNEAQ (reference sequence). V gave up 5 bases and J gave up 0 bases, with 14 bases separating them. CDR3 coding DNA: TGTGCCAGCAGCCCACTCAGTAGCTTCTCTGGAAACACCATATATTTT. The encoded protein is CASSPLSSFSGNTIYF.

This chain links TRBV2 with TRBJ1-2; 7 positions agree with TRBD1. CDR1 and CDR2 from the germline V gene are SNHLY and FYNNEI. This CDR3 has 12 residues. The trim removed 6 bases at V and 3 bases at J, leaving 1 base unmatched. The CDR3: CASSGQDYGYTF. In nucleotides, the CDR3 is TGTGCCAGCAGCGGACAGGACTATGGCTACACCTTC.

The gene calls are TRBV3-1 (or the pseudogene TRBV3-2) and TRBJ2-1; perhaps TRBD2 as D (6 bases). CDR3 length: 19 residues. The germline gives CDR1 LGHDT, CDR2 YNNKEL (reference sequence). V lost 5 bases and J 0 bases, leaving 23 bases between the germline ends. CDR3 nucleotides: TGTGCCAGCAGCGCCCGGGGGTACCTCAGGTATAGCTCCTACAATGAGCAGTTCTTC. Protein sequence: CASSARGYLRYSSYNEQFF.

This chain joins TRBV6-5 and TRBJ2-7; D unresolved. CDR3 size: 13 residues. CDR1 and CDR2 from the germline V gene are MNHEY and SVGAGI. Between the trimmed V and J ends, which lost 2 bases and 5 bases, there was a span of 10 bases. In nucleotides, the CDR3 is TGTGCCAGCAGTTACAGAGGTTTCCACGAGCAGTACTTC. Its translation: CASSYRGFHEQYF.

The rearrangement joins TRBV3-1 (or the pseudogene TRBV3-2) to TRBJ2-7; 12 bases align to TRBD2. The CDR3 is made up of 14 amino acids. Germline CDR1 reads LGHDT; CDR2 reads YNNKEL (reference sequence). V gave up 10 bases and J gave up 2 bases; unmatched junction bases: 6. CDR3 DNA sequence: TGTGCCACTTCCCCTAGCGGGGGGGCCTACGAGCAGTACTTC. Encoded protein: CATSPSGGAYEQYF.

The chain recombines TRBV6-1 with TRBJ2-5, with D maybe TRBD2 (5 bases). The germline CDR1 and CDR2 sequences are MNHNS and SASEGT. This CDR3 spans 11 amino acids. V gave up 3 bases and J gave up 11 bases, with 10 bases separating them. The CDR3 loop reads CASSDGLAQYF. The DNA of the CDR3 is TGTGCCAGCAGTGATGGGCTAGCTCAGTACTTC.

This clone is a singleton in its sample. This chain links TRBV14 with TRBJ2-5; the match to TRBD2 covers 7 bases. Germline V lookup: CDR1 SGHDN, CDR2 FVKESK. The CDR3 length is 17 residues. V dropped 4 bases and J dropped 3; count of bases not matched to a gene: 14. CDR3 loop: CASSPANERGREETQYF. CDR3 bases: TGTGCCAGCAGCCCAGCGAACGAGCGGGGAAGAGAAGAGACCCAGTACTTC.

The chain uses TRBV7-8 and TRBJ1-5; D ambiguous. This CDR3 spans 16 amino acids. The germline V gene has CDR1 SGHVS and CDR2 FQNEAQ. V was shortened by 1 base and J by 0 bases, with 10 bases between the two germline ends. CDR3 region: CASSLGTRYSNQPQHF. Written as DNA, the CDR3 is TGTGCCAGCAGCTTAGGAACCCGATATAGCAATCAGCCCCAGCATTTT. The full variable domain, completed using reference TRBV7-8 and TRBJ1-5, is GAGVSQSPRYKVAKRGQDVALRCDPISGHVSLFWYQQALGQGPEFLTYFQNEAQLDKSGLPSDRFFAERPEGSVSTLKIQRTQQEDSAVYLCASSLGTRYSNQPQHFGDGTRLSIL.

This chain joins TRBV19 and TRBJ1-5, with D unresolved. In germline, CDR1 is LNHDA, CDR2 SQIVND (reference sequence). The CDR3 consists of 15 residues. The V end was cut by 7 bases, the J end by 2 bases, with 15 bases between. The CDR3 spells CASTIAPAGNQPQHF. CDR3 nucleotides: TGTGCCAGTACCATAGCCCCGGCAGGCAATCAGCCCCAGCATTTT.

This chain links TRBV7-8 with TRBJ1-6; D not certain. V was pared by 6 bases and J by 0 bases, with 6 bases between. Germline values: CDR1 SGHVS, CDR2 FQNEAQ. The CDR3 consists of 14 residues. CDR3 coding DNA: TGTGCCAGCAGTACAAGCTCCTATAATTCACCCCTCCACTTT. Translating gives CASSTSSYNSPLHF. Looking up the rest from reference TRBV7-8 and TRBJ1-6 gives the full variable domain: GAGVSQSPRYKVAKRGQDVALRCDPISGHVSLFWYQQALGQGPEFLTYFQNEAQLDKSGLPSDRFFAERPEGSVSTLKIQRTQQEDSAVYLCASSTSSYNSPLHFGNGTRLTVT.

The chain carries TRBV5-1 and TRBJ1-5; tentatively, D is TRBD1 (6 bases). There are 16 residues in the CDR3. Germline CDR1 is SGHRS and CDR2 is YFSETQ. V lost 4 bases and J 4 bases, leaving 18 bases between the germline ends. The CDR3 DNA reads TGCGCCAGCAGCCCCGGAGCGGGGGCGAGAAATCAGCCCCAGCATTTT. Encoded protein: CASSPGAGARNQPQHF.

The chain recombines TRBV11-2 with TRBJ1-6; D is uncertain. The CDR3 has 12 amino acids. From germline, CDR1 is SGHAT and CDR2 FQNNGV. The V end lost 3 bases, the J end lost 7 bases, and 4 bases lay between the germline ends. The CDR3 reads CASSLGNSPLHF. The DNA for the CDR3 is TGTGCCAGCAGCTTGGGGAATTCACCCCTCCACTTT.

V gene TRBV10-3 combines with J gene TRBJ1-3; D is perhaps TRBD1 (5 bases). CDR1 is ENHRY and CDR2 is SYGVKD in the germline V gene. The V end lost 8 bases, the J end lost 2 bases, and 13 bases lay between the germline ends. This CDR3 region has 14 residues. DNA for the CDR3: TGTGCCATCCGCACGCGGGGGACTGGAAACACCATATATTTT. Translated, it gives CAIRTRGTGNTIYF.

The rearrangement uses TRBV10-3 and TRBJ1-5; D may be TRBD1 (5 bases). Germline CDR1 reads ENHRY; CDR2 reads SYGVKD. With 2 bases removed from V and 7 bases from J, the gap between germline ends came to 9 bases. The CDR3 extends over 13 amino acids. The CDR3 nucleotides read TGTGCCATCAGTGAGGGGGCGAAACAGCCCCAGCATTTT. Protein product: CAISEGAKQPQHF.

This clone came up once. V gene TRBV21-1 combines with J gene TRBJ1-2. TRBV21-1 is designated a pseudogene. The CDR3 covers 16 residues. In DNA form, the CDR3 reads TGTGCCAGCAGCAAAGGAGAGGGCAGGGTCAGAAAACCCTACACCTTC. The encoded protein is CASSKGEGRVRKPYTF.

The CDR3 DNA sequence: TGTGCCAGCAGTAGACAGGGGGACTCCTACAATGAGCAGTTCTTC. It translates to CASSRQGDSYNEQFF. The rearrangement joins TRBV6-4 to TRBJ2-1; TRBD1 matches 9 bases. The germline gives CDR1 MRHNA, CDR2 SNTAGT. The ends lost 5 bases at V and 0 bases at J; junction bases unmatched: 2. This CDR3 is built from 15 residues.